One and the same sample provided the 14 T cell receptor beta chains below, sequenced in a study of OX40 agonist ivuxolimab in advanced cancers. Profiling relied on immunoSEQ multiplex PCR, and the TCRdb table lists in-frame clones only, not all of them. This sample has 36,000 or so clones; less than 90% occur once, and the top ten carry less than 5%. This sample comprised CD4+ or CD8+ T cells sorted from blood, obtained in a trial of the OX40 agonist ivuxolimab. These receptor sequences come from an adult with an advanced solid tumor such as melanoma, head and neck, liver or kidney cancer.

The gene calls are TRBV28 and TRBJ2-7; the D gene is possibly TRBD1 (6 bases). V lost 2 bases to trimming and J lost 0 bases, with 14 bases between them. The germline CDR1 and CDR2 sequences are MDHEN and SYDVKM. The CDR3 is 16 residues long. CDR3 nucleotides: TGTGCCAGCAGTTTAATTTTCGGCAGGGGCTCCTACGAGCAGTACTTC. It specifies CASSLIFGRGSYEQYF.

The chain couples TRBV27 to TRBJ2-7, with 9 bases lining up with TRBD1. The CDR3 runs 15 residues. The J segment lost 3 bases and the V segment lost 5 bases, leaving 8 bases of the junction unmatched. Per the germline V gene, CDR1 is MNHEY and CDR2 is SMNVEV (reference sequence). CDR3 region: CASSPRTGVNYEQYF. As DNA, the CDR3 is TGTGCCAGCAGTCCCCGGACAGGGGTAAACTACGAGCAGTACTTC.

For this clone: A read error may account for a junction end that differs from germline. CDR3 nucleotide sequence: TGTGCCACCAGTTGGGGGGCTTATAATTCACCCCTCCACTTT. This codes for CATSWGAYNSPLHF. The chain is built from TRBV2 and TRBJ1-6, with D maybe TRBD1 (6 bases). Germline V gene lookup returns CDR1 SNHLY and CDR2 FYNNEI. The CDR3 length is 14 residues.

The sample holds one count of this clone. The CDR3 region has the DNA TGTGCCAGCAGCTTACGGGGGTCGAGCTCCTACAATGAGCAGTTCTTC. Protein sequence: CASSLRGSSSYNEQFF. The rearrangement joins TRBV7-8 to TRBJ2-1; perhaps TRBD2 as D (6 bases). Germline V gene sequence: CDR1 SGHVS, CDR2 FQNEAQ. The CDR3 has 16 amino acids. Trimming cost V 2 bases and J 0 bases, with 11 bases left between them. The complete variable domain, with remaining parts taken from reference TRBV7-8 and TRBJ2-1, reads GAGVSQSPRYKVAKRGQDVALRCDPISGHVSLFWYQQALGQGPEFLTYFQNEAQLDKSGLPSDRFFAERPEGSVSTLKIQRTQQEDSAVYLCASSLRGSSSYNEQFFGPGTRLTVL.

The chain uses TRBV7-2 and TRBJ2-3; TRBD2 matches at 13 bases. Trimming took 5 bases from V and 4 from J; bases not matched to a gene: 15. Germline assignment: CDR1 SGHTA and CDR2 FQGNSA. The CDR3 contains 19 residues. The CDR3 loop is CASSPRAGTSGTLPDTQYF. The CDR3 nucleotides read TGTGCCAGCAGCCCTCGTGCCGGGACTAGCGGGACCCTCCCAGATACGCAGTATTTT.

The V and J genes are TRBV7-9 and TRBJ2-7; the D gene could be TRBD1 or TRBD2 (5 bases each). The CDR3 length is 16 residues. Germline-derived CDR1 and CDR2 are SEHNR and FQNEAQ (reference sequence). The V and J ends lost 2 bases and 3 bases respectively, with 17 bases between them. In nucleotides, the CDR3 is TGTGCCAGCAGCTTATCCTACCAGAGGGGATACTACGAGCAGTACTTC. The encoded protein is CASSLSYQRGYYEQYF.

This clone came up once. The V gene is TRBV5-1, the J gene TRBJ2-7; 7 bases map to TRBD1. V shed 4 bases, J shed 5 bases, and the junction held 12 bases outside the gene matches. The CDR3 sequence is 15 residues long. Germline V gene lookup returns CDR1 SGHRS and CDR2 YFSETQ. The CDR3 region is CASSRLGTDWDEQYF. The CDR3 bases are TGCGCCAGCAGCCGCCTTGGGACAGACTGGGACGAGCAGTACTTC.

This chain connects TRBV6-1 to TRBJ1-1, with 9 bases fitting TRBD1. This CDR3 spans 13 amino acids. Germline trimming cut 0 bases from V and 14 bases from J; bases unmatched to any gene: 7. The germline CDR1 and CDR2 sequences are MNHNS and SASEGT. The DNA of the CDR3 is TGTGCCAGCAGTGAAGCACGACAGGGGGGGACCTTCTTT. As protein: CASSEARQGGTFF.

V is TRBV28 and J is TRBJ2-2, with D unclear. Germline lookup yields CDR1 MDHEN and CDR2 SYDVKM. The CDR3 contains 14 residues. Trimming took off 5 bases at V and 1 base at J, with 8 bases between the two ends. The DNA of the CDR3 is TGTGCCAGCAGTAAGGATCTGAACACCGGGGAGCTGTTTTTT. It encodes CASSKDLNTGELFF.

This rearrangement joins TRBV18 to TRBJ1-1; weak D call: TRBD1 (5 bases). Trimming took 2 bases from V and 3 from J, leaving 16 bases between them. Germline V lookup: CDR1 KGHSH, CDR2 LQKENI. This CDR3 is 16 amino acids long. CDR3: CASSPVLEGADTEAFF. CDR3 nucleotides: TGTGCCAGCTCACCAGTGCTCGAAGGGGCAGACACTGAAGCTTTCTTT.

This clone was counted a single time. V usage is TRBV18 and J usage is TRBJ1-2; TRBD1 agrees at 8 bases. V lost 5 bases, J lost 5 bases, and 1 base stayed unmatched. The CDR3 spans 12 residues. In germline, CDR1 is KGHSH, CDR2 LQKENI. The CDR3 coding sequence is TGTGCCAGCTCAGGACAGGGTTATGGCTACACCTTC. Translation: CASSGQGYGYTF.

The CDR3 sequence: CASSLGIGNQPQHF. CDR3 nucleotides: TGTGCCAGCAGCTTGGGTATAGGTAACCAGCCCCAGCATTTT. The V gene is TRBV5-6, the J gene TRBJ1-5; D unresolved. Germline V gene data show CDR1 as SGHDT and CDR2 as YYEEEE. The ends were cut back, 0 bases at V and 7 bases at J, with 11 bases in the middle. The CDR3 contains 14 residues.

V gene TRBV19 combines with J gene TRBJ2-5; 9 positions match TRBD2. The CDR3 runs to 15 residues. Germline V gene data show CDR1 as LNHDA and CDR2 as SQIVND (reference sequence). The V segment lost 5 bases and the J segment 5 bases; nucleotides outside the gene matches: 9. For the CDR3, the DNA is TGTGCCAGTAGTGGTCAGACTAGCGGTCTTGAGACCCAGTACTTC. Amino acid sequence: CASSGQTSGLETQYF. The variable domain in full, with the rest retrieved from reference TRBV19 and TRBJ2-5, is DGGITQSPKYLFRKEGQNVTLSCEQNLNHDAMYWYRQDPGQGLRLIYYSQIVNDFQKGDIAEGYSVSREKKESFPLTVTSAQKNPTAFYLCASSGQTSGLETQYFGPGTRLLVL.

The rearrangement joins TRBV7-9 to TRBJ1-4; D remains unclear. V was cut by 1 base and J by 7 bases, with 13 bases left in between. Germline CDR1 and CDR2: SEHNR and FQNEAQ (reference sequence). CDR3 length: 15 amino acids. The CDR3 reads CASSLDVGMSEKLFF. CDR3 in DNA: TGTGCCAGCAGCTTAGATGTAGGAATGAGTGAAAAACTGTTTTTT.